This TCR beta chain was captured in a study of blood T cell repertoires in COVID-19. Whole-study context: COVID-19 samples, acute and convalescent, were from the United States, Italy and Spain. PBMCs, B-cell-depleted T cells, or T cells provided the cDNA or gDNA that made up the material.

V dropped 8 bases and J dropped 1; count of bases not matched to a gene: 6. The CDR3 loop spans 17 amino acids. The germline V gene has CDR1 LNHDA and CDR2 SQIVND (reference sequence). Under the authors' procedure: Cell counts per sample came from amplifying reference gene primers. TCRdb's copy holds only in-frame clones and misses some; the assay was immunoSEQ multiplex PCR. V, J and clone size derive from that table, while D and trimming were established from the DNA sequence. Of some 78,000 clones in the sample, 89% were seen once. Sequenced material: peripheral blood. The sequence was collected from a man between 65 and 85 years old with active or convalescent COVID-19. The chain carries TRBV19 and TRBJ2-6, with 12 bases aligning to TRBD1. CDR3 bases: TGTGCCAGTCAAAGGGGACAGGGGGCTTCTGGGGCCAACGTCCTGACTTTC. It translates to CASQRGQGASGANVLTF.